Below, 5 T cell receptor beta chains from the same sample are listed, as sequenced in a study of cytomegalovirus exposure and HLA in healthy donors. Produced via immunoSEQ multiplex PCR; TCRdb's table is partial and in-frame only. The sample yields 150,000 to 200,000 clones, around 85% seen once. The specimen was PBMCs. These receptors were taken from a man between 18 and 35 years old in good health and CMV-seropositive.

The CDR3 nucleotides are TGTGCCAGCAGCCAAGATCTAGCGGGGGGGAAAGAGACCCAGTACTTC. Translating gives CASSQDLAGGKETQYF. The chain has TRBV4-2 and TRBJ2-5, with TRBD2 matching over 12 bases. This CDR3 has 16 residues. V shed 0 bases and J 3 bases; nucleotides not matched to a gene: 2. Germline V gene data show CDR1 as LGHNA and CDR2 as YNFKEQ.

V gene TRBV5-4 combines with J gene TRBJ2-7; 7 bases match TRBD1. The germline V gene encodes CDR1 SGHNT and CDR2 YYREEE (reference sequence). The CDR3 length is 15 residues. The J segment lost 5 bases and the V segment lost 3 bases, leaving 11 bases of the junction unmatched. CDR3 loop: CASSSSGGSGDEQYF. DNA of the CDR3: TGTGCCAGCAGCTCCTCAGGGGGTTCAGGGGACGAGCAGTACTTC. Variable domain in full (rest from reference TRBV5-4 and TRBJ2-7): ETGVTQSPTHLIKTRGQQVTLRCSSQSGHNTVSWYQQALGQGPQFIFQYYREEENGRGNFPPRFSGLQFPNYSSELNVNALELDDSALYLCASSSSGGSGDEQYFGPGTRLTVT.

This rearrangement joins TRBV7-3 to TRBJ2-1, with 9 bases lining up with TRBD2. The CDR3 is 13 amino acids. V trimming: 3 bases; J trimming: 9 bases; junction bases outside the gene matches: 3. Germline V CDR1 and CDR2: SGHTA, FQGTGA. The CDR3 reads CASSFSGRTEQFF. The CDR3 DNA reads as TGTGCCAGCAGCTTTAGCGGGAGAACTGAGCAGTTCTTC.

The chain employs TRBV5-1 and TRBJ2-3; 10 bases are a match to TRBD1. Germline trimming cut 4 bases from V and 6 bases from J; bases unmatched to any gene: 11. Germline CDR1 is SGHRS and CDR2 is YFSETQ. The CDR3 has 16 amino acids. CDR3 nucleotide sequence: TGCGCCAGCAGCAGCCGGACAGGGGGGATGGGGGATACGCAGTATTTT. Amino acid sequence: CASSSRTGGMGDTQYF.

The chain employs TRBV29-1 and TRBJ1-2, with D possibly TRBD1 on 5 matching bases. Looked up from germline, CDR1 is SQVTM and CDR2 is ANQGSEA. The ends were cut back, 2 bases at V and 3 bases at J, with 19 bases in the middle. The CDR3 spans 16 residues. The CDR3 is CSVEFPGDSEYYGYTF. The CDR3 region has the DNA TGCAGCGTTGAATTCCCCGGAGACAGCGAGTACTATGGCTACACCTTC. The complete variable domain, with remaining parts taken from reference TRBV29-1 and TRBJ1-2, reads SAVISQKPSRDICQRGTSLTIQCQVDSQVTMMFWYRQQPGQSLTLIATANQGSEATYESGFVIDKFPISRPNLTFSTLTVSNMSPEDSSIYLCSVEFPGDSEYYGYTFGSGTRLTVV.